These 7 T cell receptor beta chains share one sample of origin, sequenced in a study of response to subunit inactivated influenza vaccine. TCRdb independently ran MiXCR on the RT-PCR reads; one entry per CDR3 protein. The sample has approximately 520,000 distinct CDR3 sequences; 16% are singletons. Sequencing used CD4+ T cells sorted from PBMCs, obtained less than 25 months after vaccination. The origin of the receptors is a man in his fifties or sixties who received an inactivated influenza vaccine.

This clonotype turned up a few times. The chain joins TRBV20-1 to TRBJ2-7, with D tentatively TRBD2 (6 bases). Germline assignment: CDR1 DFQATT and CDR2 SNEGSKA (reference sequence). The germline V and J ends were trimmed by 0 bases and 2 bases, with 20 bases remaining between them. This CDR3 region has 17 residues. The CDR3 reads CSARDPAGQGGTYEQYF. The DNA for the CDR3 is TGCAGTGCTAGAGACCCCGCGGGGCAGGGAGGTACCTACGAGCAGTACTTC.

The gene calls are TRBV20-1 and TRBJ2-4; no firm D call. The length of the CDR3 is 15 residues. From germline, CDR1 is DFQATT and CDR2 SNEGSKA (reference sequence). V lost 5 bases, J lost 0 bases, and 14 bases lay in between. In DNA form, the CDR3 reads TGCAGTGCTCGAAAGCCGGAGTTAGCCAAAAACATTCAGTACTTC. It codes for CSARKPELAKNIQYF.

The chain employs TRBV4-3 and TRBJ2-3; TRBD1 might be the D (7 bases). Germline values: CDR1 LGHNA, CDR2 YSLEER. The CDR3 runs 17 residues. V was cut by 0 bases and J by 4 bases, with 17 bases left in between. In DNA form, the CDR3 reads TGCGCCAGCAGCCAAGATCGGTTCAGGGGGAGGCCAGATACGCAGTATTTT. Amino acid sequence: CASSQDRFRGRPDTQYF.

The rearrangement joins TRBV9 to TRBJ2-1; D is uncertain. CDR1 is SGDLS and CDR2 is YYNGEE in the germline V gene. Trimming shortened V by 1 base and J by 5 bases, and 13 bases separated the two germline ends. The CDR3 totals 15 residues. CDR3 bases: TGTGCCAGCAGCGTAAAGGAAGGGTTCCACAATGAGCAGTTCTTC. Residues: CASSVKEGFHNEQFF.

The chain links TRBV20-1 to TRBJ2-7, with TRBD1 identical over 9 bases. With V trimmed by 2 bases and J by 0 bases, 5 bases remained unmatched. CDR1 is DFQATT and CDR2 is SNEGSKA in the germline V gene (reference sequence). The CDR3 sequence is 15 residues long. The CDR3 region is CSARSRDRASYEQYF. CDR3 nucleotides: TGCAGTGCTAGATCCCGGGACAGGGCCTCCTACGAGCAGTACTTC.

This clonotype was detected a few times. The rearrangement uses TRBV9 and TRBJ2-2; TRBD2 matches 7 bases. V lost 4 bases, J lost 4 bases, and 7 bases stayed unmatched. This CDR3 region has 15 residues. Germline assignment: CDR1 SGDLS and CDR2 YYNGEE. CDR3: CASSPVGGSTGELFF. The CDR3 DNA sequence: TGTGCCAGCAGCCCCGTGGGGGGGAGCACCGGGGAGCTGTTTTTT.

This clonotype came up a few times. This chain joins TRBV25-1 and TRBJ1-4; no definite D call. The germline V gene has CDR1 MGHDK and CDR2 SYGVNS. This CDR3 is built from 15 residues. V lost 1 base and J lost 0, with 6 bases in between. CDR3: CASSESGSTNEKLFF. The CDR3 DNA follows: TGTGCCAGCAGTGAATCGGGGTCAACTAATGAAAAACTGTTTTTT.